This TCR beta chain emerged from a study of patients and donors after allogeneic stem cell transplantation. The germline V gene has CDR1 MNHNY and CDR2 SVGAGI (reference sequence). V lost 5 bases to trimming and J lost 0 bases, with 11 bases between them. The length of the CDR3 is 15 residues. MiXCR, applied by TCRdb to the RT-PCR reads, yields one record per CDR3 protein. In the table there are about 150,000 distinct CDR3 sequences, over 30% of which are singletons. This chain links TRBV6-6 with TRBJ2-1; maybe TRBD2 (5 bases). The sequence derives from a human donor who was either an allogeneic HSCT recipient or a stem cell or donor lymphocyte infusion donor (not recorded which). It is not recorded whose cells these are; they may come from a transplant donor. Source material: blood, either unsorted or a sorted T cell fraction (not recorded which). CDR3 coding DNA: TGTGCCAGCAGTCGGGGTGGGATCTCCTACAATGAGCAGTTCTTC. Translated: CASSRGGISYNEQFF.